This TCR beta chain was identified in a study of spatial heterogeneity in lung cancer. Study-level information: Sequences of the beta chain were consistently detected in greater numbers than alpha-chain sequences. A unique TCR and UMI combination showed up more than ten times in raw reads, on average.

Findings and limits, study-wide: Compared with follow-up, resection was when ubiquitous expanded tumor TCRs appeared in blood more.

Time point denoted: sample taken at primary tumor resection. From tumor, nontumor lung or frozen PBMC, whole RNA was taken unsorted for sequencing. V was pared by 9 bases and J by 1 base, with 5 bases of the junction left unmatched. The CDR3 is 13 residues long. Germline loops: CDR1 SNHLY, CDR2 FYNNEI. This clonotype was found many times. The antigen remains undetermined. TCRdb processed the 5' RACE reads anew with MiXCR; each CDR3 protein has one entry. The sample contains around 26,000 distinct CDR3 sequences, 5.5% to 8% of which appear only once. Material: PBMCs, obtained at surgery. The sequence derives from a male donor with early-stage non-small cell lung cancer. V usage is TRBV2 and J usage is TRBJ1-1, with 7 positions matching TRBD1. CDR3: CASKGQPNTEAFF. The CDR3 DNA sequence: TGTGCCAGTAAGGGACAGCCGAACACTGAAGCTTTCTTT.